The clone carrying this T cell receptor beta chain appeared a few times. Its specificity is unknown. The protocol was immunoSEQ multiplex PCR, while the TCRdb copy is restricted to in-frame clones and leaves out a portion. The sample contains about 100,000 clones, about 85% of which appear only once. Germline CDR1 and CDR2: SGHVS and FNYEAQ. V lost 4 bases, J lost 2 bases, and 2 bases stayed unmatched. CDR3 length equals 14 residues. The data are from a study of cytomegalovirus exposure and HLA in healthy donors. Study-level points and caveats: Usually a TCR sequence was rare, but some public TCRs were found in many donors. High sensitivity and specificity were reportedly achieved when the classifier diagnosed cytomegalovirus status. It was 150 to 200 TCR beta chains that were listed as cytomegalovirus-associated.

The chain has TRBV7-6 and TRBJ1-2; 9 bases are a match to TRBD1. This TCR came from a woman under 30 in good health and CMV-seronegative. The sequenced sample consisted of PBMCs. CDR3 DNA: TGTGCCAGCAGCTCCGGACAGGGGAACTATGGCTACACCTTC. This encodes CASSSGQGNYGYTF.